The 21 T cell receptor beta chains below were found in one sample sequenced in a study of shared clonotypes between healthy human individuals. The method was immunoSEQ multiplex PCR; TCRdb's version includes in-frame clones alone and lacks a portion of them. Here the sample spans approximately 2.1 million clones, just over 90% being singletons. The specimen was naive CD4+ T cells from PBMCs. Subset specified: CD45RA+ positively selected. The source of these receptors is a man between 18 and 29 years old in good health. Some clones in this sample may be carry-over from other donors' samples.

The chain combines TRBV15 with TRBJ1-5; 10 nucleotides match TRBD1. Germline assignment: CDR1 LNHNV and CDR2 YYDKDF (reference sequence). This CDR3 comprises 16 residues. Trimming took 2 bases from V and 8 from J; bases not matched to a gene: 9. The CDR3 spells CATSRPGTGEGKPQHF. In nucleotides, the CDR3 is TGTGCCACCAGCAGACCCGGGACAGGGGAGGGCAAGCCCCAGCATTTT.

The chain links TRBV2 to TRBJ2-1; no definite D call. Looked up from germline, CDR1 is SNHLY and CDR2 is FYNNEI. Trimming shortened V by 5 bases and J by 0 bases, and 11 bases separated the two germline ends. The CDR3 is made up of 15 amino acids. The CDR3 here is CASSPRRSSYNEQFF. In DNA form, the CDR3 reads TGTGCCAGCAGTCCAAGGCGAAGCTCCTACAATGAGCAGTTCTTC.

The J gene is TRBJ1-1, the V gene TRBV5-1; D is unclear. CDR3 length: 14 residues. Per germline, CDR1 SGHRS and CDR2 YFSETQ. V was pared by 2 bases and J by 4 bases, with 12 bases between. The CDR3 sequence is CASSFGSGSTEAFF. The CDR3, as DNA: TGCGCCAGCAGCTTTGGGAGTGGGTCCACTGAAGCTTTCTTT.

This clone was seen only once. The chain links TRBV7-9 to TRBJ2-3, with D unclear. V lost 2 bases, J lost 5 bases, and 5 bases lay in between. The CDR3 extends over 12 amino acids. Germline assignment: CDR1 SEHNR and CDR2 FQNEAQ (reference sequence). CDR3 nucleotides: TGTGCCAGCAGCTTACCCAAAGATACGCAGTATTTT. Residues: CASSLPKDTQYF.

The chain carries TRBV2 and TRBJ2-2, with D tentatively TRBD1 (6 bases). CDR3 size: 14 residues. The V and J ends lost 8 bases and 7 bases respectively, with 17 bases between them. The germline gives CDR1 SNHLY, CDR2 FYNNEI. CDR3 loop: CASLIDRSGGELFF. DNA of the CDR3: TGTGCCAGCCTAATCGACAGGAGTGGCGGGGAGCTGTTTTTT.

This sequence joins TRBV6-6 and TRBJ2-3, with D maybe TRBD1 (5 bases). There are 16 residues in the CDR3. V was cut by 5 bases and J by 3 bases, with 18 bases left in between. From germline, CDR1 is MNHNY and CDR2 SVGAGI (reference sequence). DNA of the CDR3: TGTGCCAGCAGTCCCCTTACAGGTGCCGGGACAGATACGCAGTATTTT. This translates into CASSPLTGAGTDTQYF.

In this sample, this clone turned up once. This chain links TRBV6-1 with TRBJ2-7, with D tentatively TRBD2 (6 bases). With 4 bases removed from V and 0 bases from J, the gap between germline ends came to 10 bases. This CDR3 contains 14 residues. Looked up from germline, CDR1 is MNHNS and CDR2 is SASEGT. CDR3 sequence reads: CASSVETSSYEQYF. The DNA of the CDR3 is TGTGCCAGCAGTGTAGAGACTAGCTCCTACGAGCAGTACTTC.

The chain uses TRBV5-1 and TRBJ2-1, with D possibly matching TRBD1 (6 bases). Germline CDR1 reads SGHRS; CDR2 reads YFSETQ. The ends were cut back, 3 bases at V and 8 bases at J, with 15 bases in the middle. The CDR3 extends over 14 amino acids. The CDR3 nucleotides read TGCGCCAGCAGCTCTTCTCAGGGGCTCGATGAGCAGTTCTTC. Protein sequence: CASSSSQGLDEQFF.

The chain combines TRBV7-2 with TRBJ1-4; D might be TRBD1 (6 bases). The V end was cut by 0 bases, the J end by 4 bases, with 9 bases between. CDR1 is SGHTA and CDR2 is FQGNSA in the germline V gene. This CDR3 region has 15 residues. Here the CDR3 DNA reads TGTGCCAGCAGCTTAGCGGGCAGGGGTAATGAAAAACTGTTTTTT. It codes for CASSLAGRGNEKLFF.

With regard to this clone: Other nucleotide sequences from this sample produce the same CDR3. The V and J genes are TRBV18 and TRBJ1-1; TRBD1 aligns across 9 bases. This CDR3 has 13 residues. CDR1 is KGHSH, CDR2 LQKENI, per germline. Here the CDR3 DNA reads TGTGCTTCCTCGGGACAGGGGAACACTGAAGCTTTCTTT. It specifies CASSGQGNTEAFF.

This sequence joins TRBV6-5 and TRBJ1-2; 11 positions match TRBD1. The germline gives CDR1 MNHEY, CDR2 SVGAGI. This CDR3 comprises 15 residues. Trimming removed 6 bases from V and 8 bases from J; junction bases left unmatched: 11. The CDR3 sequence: CASSQTGQGAGGYTF. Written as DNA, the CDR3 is TGTGCCAGCAGCCAAACCGGACAGGGGGCGGGAGGCTACACCTTC.

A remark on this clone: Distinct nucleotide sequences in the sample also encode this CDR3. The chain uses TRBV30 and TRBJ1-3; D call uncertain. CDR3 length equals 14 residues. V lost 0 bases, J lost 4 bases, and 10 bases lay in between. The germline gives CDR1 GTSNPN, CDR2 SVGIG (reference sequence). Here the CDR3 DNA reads TGTGCCTGGAGTGTTGGCAGTTCAGGAAACACCATATATTTT. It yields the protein CAWSVGSSGNTIYF.

The CDR3: CASSPIRWGNEQYF. CDR3 DNA: TGTGCCAGCAGTCCCATTAGATGGGGAAACGAGCAGTACTTC. This chain uses TRBV27 with TRBJ2-7, with D hard to call. Trimming removed 5 bases from V and 5 bases from J, with 16 bases in between. The CDR3 is 14 amino acids. The germline gives CDR1 MNHEY, CDR2 SMNVEV (reference sequence).

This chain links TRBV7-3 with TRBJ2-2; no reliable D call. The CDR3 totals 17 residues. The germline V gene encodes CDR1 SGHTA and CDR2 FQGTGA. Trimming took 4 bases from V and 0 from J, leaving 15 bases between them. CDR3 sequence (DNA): TGTGCCAGCAGCTCAAATCTCCGGACGGCGAACACCGGGGAGCTGTTTTTT. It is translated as CASSSNLRTANTGELFF.

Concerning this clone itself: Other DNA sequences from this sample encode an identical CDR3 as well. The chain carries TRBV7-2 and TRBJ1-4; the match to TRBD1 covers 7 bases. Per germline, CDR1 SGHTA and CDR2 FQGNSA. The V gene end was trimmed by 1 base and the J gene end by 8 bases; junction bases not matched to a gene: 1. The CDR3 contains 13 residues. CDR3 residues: CASSLVTGEKLFF. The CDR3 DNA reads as TGTGCCAGCAGCTTAGTGACAGGGGAAAAACTGTTTTTT.

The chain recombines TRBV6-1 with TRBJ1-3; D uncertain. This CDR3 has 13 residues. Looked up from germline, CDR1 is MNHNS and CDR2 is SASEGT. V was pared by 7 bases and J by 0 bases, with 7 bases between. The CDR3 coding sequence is TGTGCCAGCATGCAGAGCTCTGGAAACACCATATATTTT. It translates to CASMQSSGNTIYF.

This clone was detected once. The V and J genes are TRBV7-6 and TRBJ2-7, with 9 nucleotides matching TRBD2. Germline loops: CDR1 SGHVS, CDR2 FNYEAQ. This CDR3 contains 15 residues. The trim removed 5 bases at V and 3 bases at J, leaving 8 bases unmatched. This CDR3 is CASSPWTSEGYEQYF. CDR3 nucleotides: TGTGCCAGCAGCCCGTGGACTAGCGAAGGCTACGAGCAGTACTTC. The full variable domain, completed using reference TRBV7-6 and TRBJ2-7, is GAGVSQSPRYKVTKRGQDVALRCDPISGHVSLYWYRQALGQGPEFLTYFNYEAQQDKSGLPNDRFSAERPEGSISTLTIQRTEQRDSAMYRCASSPWTSEGYEQYFGPGTRLTVT.

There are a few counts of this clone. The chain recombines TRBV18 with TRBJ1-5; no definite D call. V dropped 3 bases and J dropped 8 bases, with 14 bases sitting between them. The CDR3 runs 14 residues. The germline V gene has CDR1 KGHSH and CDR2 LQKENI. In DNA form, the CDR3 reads TGTGCCAGCTCACCTAGTCAGGACGGGGAGCCCCAGCATTTT. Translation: CASSPSQDGEPQHF. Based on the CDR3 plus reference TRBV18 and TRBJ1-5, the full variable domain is NAGVMQNPRHLVRRRGQEARLRCSPMKGHSHVYWYRQLPEEGLKFMVYLQKENIIDESGMPKERFSAEFPKEGPSILRIQQVVRGDSAAYFCASSPSQDGEPQHFGDGTRLSIL.

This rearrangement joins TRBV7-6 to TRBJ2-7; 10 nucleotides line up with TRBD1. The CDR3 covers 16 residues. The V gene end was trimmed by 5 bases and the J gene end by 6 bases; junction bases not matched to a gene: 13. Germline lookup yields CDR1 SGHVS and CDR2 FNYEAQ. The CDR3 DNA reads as TGTGCCAGCAGCGCTAAAGCCGGGACAGGGGTATCCGAGCAGTACTTC. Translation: CASSAKAGTGVSEQYF.

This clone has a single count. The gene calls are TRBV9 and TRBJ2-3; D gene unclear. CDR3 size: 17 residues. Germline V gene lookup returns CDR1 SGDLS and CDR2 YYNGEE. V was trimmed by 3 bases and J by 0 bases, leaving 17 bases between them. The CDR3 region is CASSASVFAGSTDTQYF. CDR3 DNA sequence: TGTGCCAGCAGCGCCTCAGTTTTCGCTGGTAGCACAGATACGCAGTATTTT.

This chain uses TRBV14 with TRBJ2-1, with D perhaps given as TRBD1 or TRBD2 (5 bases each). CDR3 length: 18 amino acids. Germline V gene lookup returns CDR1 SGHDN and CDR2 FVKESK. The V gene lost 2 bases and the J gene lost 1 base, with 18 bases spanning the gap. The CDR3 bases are TGTGCCAGCAGCCAAAGAGGGGTGGGCATAGGGTCCTACAATGAGCAGTTCTTC. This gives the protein CASSQRGVGIGSYNEQFF.